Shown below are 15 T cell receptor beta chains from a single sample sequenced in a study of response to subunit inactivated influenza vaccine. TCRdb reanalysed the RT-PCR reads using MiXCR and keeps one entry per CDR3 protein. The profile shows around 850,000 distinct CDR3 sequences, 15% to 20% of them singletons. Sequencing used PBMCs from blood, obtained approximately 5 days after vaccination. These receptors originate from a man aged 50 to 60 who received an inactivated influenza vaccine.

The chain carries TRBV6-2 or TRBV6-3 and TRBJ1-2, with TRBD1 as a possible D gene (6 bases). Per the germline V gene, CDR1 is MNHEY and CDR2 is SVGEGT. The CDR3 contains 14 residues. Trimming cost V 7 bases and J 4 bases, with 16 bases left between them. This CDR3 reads CASKLDSGLYGYTF. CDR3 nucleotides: TGTGCCAGCAAGCTGGACAGCGGGCTCTATGGCTACACCTTC.

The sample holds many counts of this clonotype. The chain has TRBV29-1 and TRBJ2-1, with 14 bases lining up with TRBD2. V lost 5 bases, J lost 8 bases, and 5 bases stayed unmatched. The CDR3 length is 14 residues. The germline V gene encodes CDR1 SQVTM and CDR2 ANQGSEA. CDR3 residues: CSVRLAGGIDEQFF. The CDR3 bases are TGCAGCGTTCGACTAGCGGGAGGGATCGATGAGCAGTTCTTC.

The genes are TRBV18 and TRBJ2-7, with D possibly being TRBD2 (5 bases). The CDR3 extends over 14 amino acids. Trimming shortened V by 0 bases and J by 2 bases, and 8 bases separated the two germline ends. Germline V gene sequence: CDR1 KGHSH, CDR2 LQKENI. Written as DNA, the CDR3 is TGTGCCAGCTCACCACCCGGGGTTCCCTACGAGCAGTACTTC. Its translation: CASSPPGVPYEQYF.

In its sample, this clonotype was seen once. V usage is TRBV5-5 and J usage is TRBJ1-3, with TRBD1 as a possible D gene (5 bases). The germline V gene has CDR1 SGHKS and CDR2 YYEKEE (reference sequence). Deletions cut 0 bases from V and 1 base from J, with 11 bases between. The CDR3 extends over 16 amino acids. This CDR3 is CASSLAAGPSGNTIYF. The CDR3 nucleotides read TGTGCCAGCAGCTTGGCCGCAGGGCCGTCTGGAAACACCATATATTTT.

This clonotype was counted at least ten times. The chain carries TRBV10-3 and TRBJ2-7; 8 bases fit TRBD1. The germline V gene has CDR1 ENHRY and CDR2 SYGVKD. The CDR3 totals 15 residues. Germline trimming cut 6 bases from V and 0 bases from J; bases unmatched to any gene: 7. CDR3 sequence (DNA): TGTGCCATCAGGAGACAGGGGCCGCTCTCCTACGAGCAGTACTTC. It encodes CAIRRQGPLSYEQYF.

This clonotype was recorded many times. The CDR3 sequence: CASSSYIIAGVTDTQYF. The CDR3 DNA sequence: TGTGCCAGCAGTTCCTACATTATAGCGGGGGTCACAGATACGCAGTATTTT. V gene TRBV12-3 or TRBV12-4 combines with J gene TRBJ2-3, with 9 bases aligning to TRBD2. Trimming removed 4 bases from V and 2 bases from J; junction bases left unmatched: 10. The CDR3 has 17 amino acids.

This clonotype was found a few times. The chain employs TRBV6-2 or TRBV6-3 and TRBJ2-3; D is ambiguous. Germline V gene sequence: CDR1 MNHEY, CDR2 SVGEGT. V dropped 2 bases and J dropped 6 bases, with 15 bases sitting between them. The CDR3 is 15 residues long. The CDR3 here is CASSYPGGPTDTQYF. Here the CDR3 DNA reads TGTGCCAGCAGTTACCCTGGCGGACCAACGGATACGCAGTATTTT.

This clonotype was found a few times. DNA for the CDR3: TGTGCCAGCAGACCGGGACTAGCGGCCTTGTGGGGAGATACGCAGTATTTT. Protein product: CASRPGLAALWGDTQYF. The chain employs TRBV6-1 and TRBJ2-3; 11 bases fit TRBD2. V gave up 6 bases and J gave up 5 bases; unmatched junction bases: 13. There are 17 residues in the CDR3. From germline, CDR1 is MNHNS and CDR2 SASEGT.

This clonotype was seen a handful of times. The CDR3 sequence is CASSSSGTQNYEQYF. DNA for the CDR3: TGTGCCAGCAGCTCGTCCGGGACCCAGAACTACGAGCAGTACTTC. The V call is TRBV7-2, the J call TRBJ2-7; perhaps D is TRBD1 or TRBD2 (5 bases each). Trimming shortened V by 4 bases and J by 3 bases, and 16 bases separated the two germline ends. The germline V gene encodes CDR1 SGHTA and CDR2 FQGNSA. The CDR3 covers 15 residues.

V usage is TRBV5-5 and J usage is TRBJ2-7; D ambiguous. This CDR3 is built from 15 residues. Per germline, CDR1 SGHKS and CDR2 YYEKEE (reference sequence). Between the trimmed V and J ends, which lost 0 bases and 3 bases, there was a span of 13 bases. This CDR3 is CASSLAVWADYEQYF. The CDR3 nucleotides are TGTGCCAGCAGCTTGGCCGTTTGGGCAGACTACGAGCAGTACTTC.

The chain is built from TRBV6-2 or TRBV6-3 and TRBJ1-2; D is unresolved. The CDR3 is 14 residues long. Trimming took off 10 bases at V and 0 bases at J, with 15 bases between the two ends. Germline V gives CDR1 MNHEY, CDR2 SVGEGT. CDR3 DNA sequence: TGTGCCACCCGACGGCGAGGGCCTAACTATGGCTACACCTTC. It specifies CATRRRGPNYGYTF.

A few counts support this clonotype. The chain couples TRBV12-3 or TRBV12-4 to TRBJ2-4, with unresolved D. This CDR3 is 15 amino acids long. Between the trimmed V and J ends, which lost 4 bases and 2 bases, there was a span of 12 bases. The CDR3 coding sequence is TGTGCCAGCAGTTCCACTTCCCGGACCAAAAACATTCAGTACTTC. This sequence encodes CASSSTSRTKNIQYF.

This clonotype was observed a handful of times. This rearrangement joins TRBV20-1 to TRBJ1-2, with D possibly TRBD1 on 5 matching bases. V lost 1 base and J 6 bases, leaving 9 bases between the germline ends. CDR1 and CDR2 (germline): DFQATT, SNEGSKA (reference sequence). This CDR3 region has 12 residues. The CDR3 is CSARVQGNGYTF. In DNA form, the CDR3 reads TGCAGTGCTAGAGTGCAGGGTAATGGCTACACCTTC.

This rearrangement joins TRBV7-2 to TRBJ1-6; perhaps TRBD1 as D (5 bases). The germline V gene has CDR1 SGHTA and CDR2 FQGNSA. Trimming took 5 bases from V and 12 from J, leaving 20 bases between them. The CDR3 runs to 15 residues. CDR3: CASSARSGRDVPLHF. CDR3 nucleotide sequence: TGTGCCAGCAGCGCCCGGTCAGGCCGGGACGTACCCCTCCACTTT.

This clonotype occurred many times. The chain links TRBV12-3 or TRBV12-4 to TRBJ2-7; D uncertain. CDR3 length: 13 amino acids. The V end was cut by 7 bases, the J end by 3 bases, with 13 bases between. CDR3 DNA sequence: TGTGCCAGCACGGACCTCTTGGGCTACGAGCAGTACTTC. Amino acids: CASTDLLGYEQYF.